The next 10 T cell receptor beta chains were all read from a single sample in a study of early T cells in non-severe SARS-CoV-2 infection. One entry per CDR3 protein results from TCRdb running MiXCR on the 5' RACE reads. The data contain 75,000 to 90,000 distinct CDR3 sequences, approximately 6% of them singletons. Sample: whole blood. Receptors originate from an adult who was a healthcare worker with PCR-confirmed SARS-CoV-2 infection or an uninfected control (not recorded which).

This clonotype was detected many times. V usage is TRBV20-1 and J usage is TRBJ1-4; 8 bases align to TRBD1. Germline assignment: CDR1 DFQATT and CDR2 SNEGSKA (reference sequence). The CDR3 has 15 residues. Losses at the gene ends were 5 bases for V and 7 bases for J; bases not matched to a gene: 12. The CDR3 is CSASPQGAGSEKLFF. The CDR3 DNA is TGCAGTGCTTCCCCCCAGGGGGCCGGGAGTGAAAAACTGTTTTTT.

In this sample, this clonotype turned up a few times. The chain carries TRBV7-8 and TRBJ1-6; D ambiguous. Germline lookup yields CDR1 SGHVS and CDR2 FQNEAQ. This CDR3 contains 13 residues. The ends were cut back, 5 bases at V and 7 bases at J, with 9 bases in the middle. CDR3 region: CASSPVPNSPLHF. In DNA, the CDR3 is TGTGCCAGCAGCCCTGTCCCGAATTCACCCCTCCACTTT.

This clonotype was counted at least ten times. The J gene is TRBJ1-2, the V gene TRBV29-1; tentatively, D is TRBD1 (6 bases). The CDR3 sequence is 14 residues long. Trimming took off 5 bases at V and 3 bases at J, with 16 bases between the two ends. Germline V gives CDR1 SQVTM, CDR2 ANQGSEA. The CDR3, as DNA: TGCAGCGTTCAGTTAATACAGGGTGACTATGGCTACACCTTC. Translating gives CSVQLIQGDYGYTF.

This clonotype was detected once. A much bigger clone sits one base away, suggesting this may be a read error. No conserved phenylalanine or tryptophan ends this CDR3, so it is likely a read error. The chain couples TRBV4-3 to TRBJ2-7; TRBD2 matches at 11 bases. The germline V gene has CDR1 LGHNA and CDR2 YSLEER. Trimming removed 2 bases from V and 4 bases from J; junction bases left unmatched: 1. This CDR3 region has 14 residues. The DNA for the CDR3 is TGCGCCAGCAGCCAAAGACTAGCGGGATACGAGCAGTACCTC. This sequence encodes CASSQRLAGYEQYL.

This clonotype was observed a few times. The chain carries TRBV2 and TRBJ1-5, with TRBD1 as a possible D gene (5 bases). The CDR3 sequence is 13 residues long. V was trimmed by 4 bases and J by 7 bases, leaving 11 bases between them. Germline V gene sequence: CDR1 SNHLY, CDR2 FYNNEI. The CDR3 reads CASSGGPGQPQHF. The CDR3 DNA reads as TGTGCCAGCAGTGGGGGACCGGGGCAGCCCCAGCATTTT.

The genes are TRBV7-2 and TRBJ1-1, with D uncertain. V was shortened by 5 bases and J by 0 bases, with 13 bases between the two germline ends. This CDR3 region has 15 residues. The germline CDR1 and CDR2 sequences are SGHTA and FQGNSA. Written as DNA, the CDR3 is TGTGCCAGCAGCGCCAACAGCAATCTGAACACTGAAGCTTTCTTT. It is translated as CASSANSNLNTEAFF. The whole variable domain, filled in from reference TRBV7-2 and TRBJ1-1, reads GAGVSQSPSNKVTEKGKDVELRCDPISGHTALYWYRQSLGQGLEFLIYFQGNSAPDKSGLPSDRFSAERTGGSVSTLTIQRTQQEDSAVYLCASSANSNLNTEAFFGQGTRLTVV.

The chain joins TRBV11-2 to TRBJ2-5; D uncertain. The CDR3 sequence is 12 residues long. V was clipped by 2 bases and J by 4 bases, with 5 bases between them. Germline V gene lookup returns CDR1 SGHAT and CDR2 FQNNGV. Here the CDR3 DNA reads TGTGCCAGCAGCTTACAGAGAGAGACCCAGTACTTC. Translated, it gives CASSLQRETQYF.

Ten or more counts support this clonotype. This sequence joins TRBV11-2 and TRBJ2-1; D is perhaps TRBD2 (6 bases). Germline V gene lookup returns CDR1 SGHAT and CDR2 FQNNGV. V was trimmed by 5 bases and J by 0 bases, leaving 11 bases between them. This CDR3 region has 15 residues. The CDR3 DNA follows: TGTGCCAGCAGCCCAGCGGGTATCTCCTACAATGAGCAGTTCTTC. It codes for CASSPAGISYNEQFF.

This clonotype was seen ten or more times. The rearrangement uses TRBV11-2 and TRBJ2-3, with 10 positions matching TRBD2. CDR1 is SGHAT, CDR2 FQNNGV, per germline. Germline trimming cut 4 bases from V and 6 bases from J; bases unmatched to any gene: 13. The CDR3 covers 17 residues. The CDR3 bases are TGTGCCAGCAGCTACAGGGGAGCGGGAGGGCCAAGGGATACGCAGTATTTT. Translated: CASSYRGAGGPRDTQYF. Full variable domain (missing parts from reference TRBV11-2 and TRBJ2-3): EAGVAQSPRYKIIEKRQSVAFWCNPISGHATLYWYQQILGQGPKLLIQFQNNGVVDDSQLPKDRFSAERLKGVDSTLKIQPAKLEDSAVYLCASSYRGAGGPRDTQYFGPGTRLTVL.

The chain carries TRBV7-9 and TRBJ2-1, with 8 bases fitting TRBD2. The CDR3 is 18 residues long. Germline CDR1 is SEHNR and CDR2 is FQNEAQ (reference sequence). V dropped 0 bases and J dropped 3; count of bases not matched to a gene: 10. The CDR3 is CASSLALTSGPYYNEQFF. DNA of the CDR3: TGTGCCAGCAGCTTAGCGCTTACTAGCGGCCCGTACTACAATGAGCAGTTCTTC.